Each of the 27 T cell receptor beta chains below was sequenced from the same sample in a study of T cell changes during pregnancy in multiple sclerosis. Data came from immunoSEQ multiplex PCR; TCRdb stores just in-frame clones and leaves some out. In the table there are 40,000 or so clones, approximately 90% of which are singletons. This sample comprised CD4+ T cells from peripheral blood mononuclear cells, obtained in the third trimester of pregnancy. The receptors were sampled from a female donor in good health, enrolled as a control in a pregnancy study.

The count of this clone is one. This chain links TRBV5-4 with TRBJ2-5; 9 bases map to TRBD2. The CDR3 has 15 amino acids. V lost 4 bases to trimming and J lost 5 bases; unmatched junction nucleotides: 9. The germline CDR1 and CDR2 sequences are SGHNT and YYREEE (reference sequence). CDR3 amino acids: CASSRSSGREETQYF. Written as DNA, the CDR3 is TGTGCCAGCAGCCGCAGTAGCGGGAGAGAGGAGACCCAGTACTTC.

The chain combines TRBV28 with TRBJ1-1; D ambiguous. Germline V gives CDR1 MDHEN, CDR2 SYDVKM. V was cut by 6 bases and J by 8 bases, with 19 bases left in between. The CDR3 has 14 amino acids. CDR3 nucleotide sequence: TGTGCCAGCAGCTCTGAGGTATTGTCGGCAGAAGCTTTCTTT. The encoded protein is CASSSEVLSAEAFF.

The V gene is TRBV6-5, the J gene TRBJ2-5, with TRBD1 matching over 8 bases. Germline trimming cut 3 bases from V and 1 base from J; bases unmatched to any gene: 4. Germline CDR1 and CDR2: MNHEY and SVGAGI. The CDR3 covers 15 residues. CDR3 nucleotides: TGTGCCAGCAGTTATTGGACAGGGCTCCAAGAGACCCAGTACTTC. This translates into CASSYWTGLQETQYF.

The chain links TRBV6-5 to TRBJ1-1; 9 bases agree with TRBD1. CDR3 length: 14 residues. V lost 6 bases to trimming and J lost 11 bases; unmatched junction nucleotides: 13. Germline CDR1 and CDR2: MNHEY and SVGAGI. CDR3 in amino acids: CASRAGTGFSKAFF. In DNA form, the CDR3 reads TGTGCCAGCAGAGCCGGGACAGGGTTTTCCAAGGCTTTCTTT.

CDR3 nucleotides: TGTGCCTCGAAGACAGGGGGGAACACCGGGGAGCTGTTTTTT. Translated: CASKTGGNTGELFF. The rearrangement links TRBV19 to TRBJ2-2; 9 nucleotides agree with TRBD1. The CDR3 contains 14 residues. V gave up 11 bases and J gave up 1 base; unmatched junction bases: 5. Per germline, CDR1 LNHDA and CDR2 SQIVND (reference sequence). The complete variable domain, with remaining parts taken from reference TRBV19 and TRBJ2-2, reads DGGITQSPKYLFRKEGQNVTLSCEQNLNHDAMYWYRQDPGQGLRLIYYSQIVNDFQKGDIAEGYSVSREKKESFPLTVTSAQKNPTAFYLCASKTGGNTGELFFGEGSRLTVL.

The CDR3 DNA reads as TGTGCCAGCAGAAGCAGGAGGGGAGCAACTAATGAAAAACTGTTTTTT. Its protein product is CASRSRRGATNEKLFF. This sequence joins TRBV11-2 and TRBJ1-4, with D possibly being TRBD1 (5 bases). Looked up from germline, CDR1 is SGHAT and CDR2 is FQNNGV. Trimming left V 6 bases short and J 0 bases short, with 14 bases between. This CDR3 region has 16 residues.

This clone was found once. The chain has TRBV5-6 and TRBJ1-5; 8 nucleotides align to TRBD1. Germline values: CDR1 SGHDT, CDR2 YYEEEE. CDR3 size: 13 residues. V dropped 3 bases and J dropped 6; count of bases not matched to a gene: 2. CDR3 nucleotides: TGTGCCAGCAGCTATACAGGGGGTCAGCCCCAGCATTTT. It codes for CASSYTGGQPQHF.

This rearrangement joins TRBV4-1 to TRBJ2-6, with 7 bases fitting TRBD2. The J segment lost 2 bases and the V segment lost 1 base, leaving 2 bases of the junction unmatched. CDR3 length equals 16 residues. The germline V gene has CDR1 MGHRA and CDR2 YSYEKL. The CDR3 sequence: CASSQVGGAGANVLTF. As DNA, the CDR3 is TGCGCCAGCAGCCAAGTTGGGGGGGCTGGGGCCAACGTCCTGACTTTC.

Here the CDR3 reads CASTEQGGRYEQYF. CDR3 nucleotides: TGTGCCAGCACCGAACAGGGGGGCCGGTACGAGCAGTACTTC. The chain is built from TRBV6-1 and TRBJ2-7; 8 bases align to TRBD1. In germline, CDR1 is MNHNS, CDR2 SASEGT. The CDR3 consists of 14 residues. V was clipped by 7 bases and J by 4 bases; unmatched bases: 9.

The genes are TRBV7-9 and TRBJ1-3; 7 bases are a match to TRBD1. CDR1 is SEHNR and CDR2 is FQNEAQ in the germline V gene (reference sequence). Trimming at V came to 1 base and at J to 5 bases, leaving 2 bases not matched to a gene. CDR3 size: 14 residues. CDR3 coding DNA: TGTGCCAGCAGCTTAGGGGACAGCAGAAACACCATATATTTT. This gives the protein CASSLGDSRNTIYF.

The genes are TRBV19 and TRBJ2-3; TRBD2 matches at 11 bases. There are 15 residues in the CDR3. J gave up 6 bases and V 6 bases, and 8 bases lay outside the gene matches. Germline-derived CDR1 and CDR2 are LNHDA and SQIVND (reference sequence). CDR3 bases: TGTGCCAGTAGGAATAGCGGGGGGGCCGGGGATACGCAGTATTTT. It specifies CASRNSGGAGDTQYF.

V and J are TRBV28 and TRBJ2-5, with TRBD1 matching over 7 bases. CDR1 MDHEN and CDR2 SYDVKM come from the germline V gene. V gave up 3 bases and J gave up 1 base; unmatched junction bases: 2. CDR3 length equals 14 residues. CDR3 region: CASSFRTGQETQYF. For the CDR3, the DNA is TGTGCCAGCAGTTTTCGGACAGGCCAAGAGACCCAGTACTTC. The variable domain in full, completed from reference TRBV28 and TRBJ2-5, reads DVKVTQSSRYLVKRTGEKVFLECVQDMDHENMFWYRQDPGLGLRLIYFSYDVKMKEKGDIPEGYSVSREKKERFSLILESASTNQTSMYLCASSFRTGQETQYFGPGTRLLVL.

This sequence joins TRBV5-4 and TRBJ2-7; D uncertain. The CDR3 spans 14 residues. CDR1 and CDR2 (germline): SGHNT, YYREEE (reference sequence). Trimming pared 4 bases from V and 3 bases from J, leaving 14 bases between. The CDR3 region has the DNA TGTGCCAGCAGCCCGGCGCCGGAGTACTACGAGCAGTACTTC. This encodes CASSPAPEYYEQYF.

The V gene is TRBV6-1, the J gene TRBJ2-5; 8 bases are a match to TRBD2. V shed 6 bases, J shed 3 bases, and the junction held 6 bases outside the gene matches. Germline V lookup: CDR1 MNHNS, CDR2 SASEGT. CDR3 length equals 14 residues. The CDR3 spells CASRLLAVEETQYF. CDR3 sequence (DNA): TGTGCCAGCAGGTTACTAGCGGTGGAAGAGACCCAGTACTTC.

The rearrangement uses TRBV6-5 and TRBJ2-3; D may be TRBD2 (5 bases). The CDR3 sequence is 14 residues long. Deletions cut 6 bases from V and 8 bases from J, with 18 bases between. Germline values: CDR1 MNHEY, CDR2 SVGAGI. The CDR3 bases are TGTGCCAGCAGCCGACTATCCGAGTCGGGTACGCAGTATTTT. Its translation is CASSRLSESGTQYF.

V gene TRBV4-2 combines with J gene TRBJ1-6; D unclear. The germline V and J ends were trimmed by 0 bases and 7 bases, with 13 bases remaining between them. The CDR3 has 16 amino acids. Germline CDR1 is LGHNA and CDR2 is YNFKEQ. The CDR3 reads CASSQEGAPWNSPLHF. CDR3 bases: TGTGCCAGCAGCCAAGAAGGAGCCCCCTGGAATTCACCCCTCCACTTT.

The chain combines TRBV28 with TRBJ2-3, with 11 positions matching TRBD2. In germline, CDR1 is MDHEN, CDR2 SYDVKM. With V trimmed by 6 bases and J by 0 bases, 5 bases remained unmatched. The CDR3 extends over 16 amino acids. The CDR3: CASRVTSGISTDTQYF. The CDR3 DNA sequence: TGTGCCAGCAGGGTGACTAGCGGGATTAGCACAGATACGCAGTATTTT.

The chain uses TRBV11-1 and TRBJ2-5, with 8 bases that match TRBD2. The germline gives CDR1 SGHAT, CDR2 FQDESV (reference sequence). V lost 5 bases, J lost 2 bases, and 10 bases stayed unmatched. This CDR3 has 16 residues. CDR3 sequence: CASSAGSTSAQETQYF. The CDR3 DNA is TGTGCCAGCAGCGCCGGGTCGACTAGCGCGCAAGAGACCCAGTACTTC.

This CDR3 is CASSKTGFFTGYEQYF. In DNA, the CDR3 is TGTGCCAGCAGCAAAACAGGGTTCTTCACGGGCTACGAGCAGTACTTC. The chain recombines TRBV21-1 with TRBJ2-7; the table's TRBD1 call for D was not verified on the DNA. TRBV21-1 corresponds to a pseudogene. The CDR3 extends over 16 amino acids.

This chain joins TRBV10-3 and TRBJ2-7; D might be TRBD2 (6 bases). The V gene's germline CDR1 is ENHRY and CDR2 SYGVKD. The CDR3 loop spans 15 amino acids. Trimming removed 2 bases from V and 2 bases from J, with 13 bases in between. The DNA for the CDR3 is TGTGCCATCAGTGAGCCGCTAGCGTTCCCCTACGAGCAGTACTTC. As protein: CAISEPLAFPYEQYF.

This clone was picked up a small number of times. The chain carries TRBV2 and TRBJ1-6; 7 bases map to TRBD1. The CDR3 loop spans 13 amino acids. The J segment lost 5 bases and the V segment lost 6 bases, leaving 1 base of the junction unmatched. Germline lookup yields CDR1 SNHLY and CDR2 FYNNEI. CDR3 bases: TGTGCCAGCAGCCAGGGGGATAATTCACCCCTCCACTTT. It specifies CASSQGDNSPLHF.

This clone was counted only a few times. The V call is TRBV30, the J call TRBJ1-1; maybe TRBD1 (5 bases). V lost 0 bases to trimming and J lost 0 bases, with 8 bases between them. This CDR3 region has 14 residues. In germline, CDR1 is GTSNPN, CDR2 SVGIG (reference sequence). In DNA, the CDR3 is TGTGCCTGGAGTGTGCCAGGGATGAACACTGAAGCTTTCTTT. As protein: CAWSVPGMNTEAFF. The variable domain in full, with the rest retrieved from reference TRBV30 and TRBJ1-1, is SQTIHQWPATLVQPVGSPLSLECTVEGTSNPNLYWYRQAAGRGLQLLFYSVGIGQISSEVPQNLSASRPQDRQFILSSKKLLLSDSGFYLCAWSVPGMNTEAFFGQGTRLTVV.

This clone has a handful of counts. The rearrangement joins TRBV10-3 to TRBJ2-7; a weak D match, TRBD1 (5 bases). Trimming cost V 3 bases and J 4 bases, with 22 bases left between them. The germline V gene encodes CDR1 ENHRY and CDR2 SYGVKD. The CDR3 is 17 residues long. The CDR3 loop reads CAISDQGFLLQTYEQYF. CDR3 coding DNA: TGTGCCATCAGTGATCAGGGATTCCTTCTGCAAACTTACGAGCAGTACTTC.

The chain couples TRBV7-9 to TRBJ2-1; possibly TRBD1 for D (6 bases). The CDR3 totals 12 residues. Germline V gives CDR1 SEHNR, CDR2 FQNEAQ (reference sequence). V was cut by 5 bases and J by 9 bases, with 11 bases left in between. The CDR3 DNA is TGTGCCAGCAGCCCGGGACAACCTGAGCAGTTCTTC. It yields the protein CASSPGQPEQFF. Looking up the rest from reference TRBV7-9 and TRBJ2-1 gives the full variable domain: DTGVSQNPRHKITKRGQNVTFRCDPISEHNRLYWYRQTLGQGPEFLTYFQNEAQLEKSRLLSDRFSAERPKGSFSTLEIQRTEQGDSAMYLCASSPGQPEQFFGPGTRLTVL.

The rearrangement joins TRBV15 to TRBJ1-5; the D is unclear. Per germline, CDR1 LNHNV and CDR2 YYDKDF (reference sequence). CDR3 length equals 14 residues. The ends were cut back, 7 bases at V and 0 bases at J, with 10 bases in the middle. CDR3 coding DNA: TGTGCCACCACCGACGGGTATAGCAATCAGCCCCAGCATTTT. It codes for CATTDGYSNQPQHF.

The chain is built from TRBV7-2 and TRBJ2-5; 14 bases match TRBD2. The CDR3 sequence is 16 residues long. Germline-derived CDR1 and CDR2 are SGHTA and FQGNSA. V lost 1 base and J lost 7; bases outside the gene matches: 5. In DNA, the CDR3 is TGTGCCAGCAGCTTAGAGGGACTAGCGGGAGAAGGGACCCAGTACTTC. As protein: CASSLEGLAGEGTQYF.

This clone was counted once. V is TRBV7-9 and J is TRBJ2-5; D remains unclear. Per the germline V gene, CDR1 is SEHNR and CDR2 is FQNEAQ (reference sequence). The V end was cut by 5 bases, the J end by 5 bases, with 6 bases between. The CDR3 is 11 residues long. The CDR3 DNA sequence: TGTGCCAGCAGCCAAGCGGAGACCCAGTACTTC. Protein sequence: CASSQAETQYF.